These 7 T cell receptor beta chains share one sample of origin, sequenced in a study of T cell responses to AZD1222 COVID-19 vaccine. Assay: immunoSEQ multiplex PCR; the TCRdb copy retains only in-frame clones and omits some. The top ten hold 15% to 20% of the sample, which has over 95,000 clones, about 88% seen once. The sample here was peripheral blood, taken 28 days after the second AZD1222 dose. The receptor set was obtained from an adult who received the AZD1222 COVID-19 vaccine.

The chain employs TRBV6-1 and TRBJ2-1; 7 positions agree with TRBD1. V was clipped by 2 bases and J by 2 bases; unmatched bases: 6. The germline CDR1 and CDR2 sequences are MNHNS and SASEGT. This CDR3 is built from 16 residues. CDR3 sequence: CASSELTGTAYNEQFF. DNA for the CDR3: TGTGCCAGCAGTGAATTAACGGGGACAGCCTACAATGAGCAGTTCTTC.

The gene calls are TRBV5-6 and TRBJ2-3; 8 nucleotides align to TRBD2. The CDR3 length is 17 residues. From germline, CDR1 is SGHDT and CDR2 YYEEEE. Unmatched junction bases numbered 10, after V lost 4 bases and J lost 0 bases. The CDR3 reads CASSLSLSGISTDTQYF. CDR3 in DNA: TGTGCCAGCAGCCTATCCCTTAGCGGGATTAGCACAGATACGCAGTATTTT.

J is TRBJ2-5 and V is TRBV27; D is possibly TRBD2 (6 bases). The germline CDR1 and CDR2 sequences are MNHEY and SMNVEV (reference sequence). Trimming left V 6 bases short and J 5 bases short, with 19 bases between. CDR3 length: 15 amino acids. For the CDR3, the DNA is TGTGCCAGCAGCCGTGTTCCGGGAGTATGGGAGACCCAGTACTTC. Translated, it gives CASSRVPGVWETQYF.

The chain combines TRBV5-1 with TRBJ2-1; TRBD2 aligns across 10 bases. This CDR3 has 15 residues. Trimming cost V 3 bases and J 5 bases; bases outside gene matches: 5. The germline CDR1 and CDR2 sequences are SGHRS and YFSETQ. CDR3 DNA: TGCGCCAGCAGCTCCTCACTAGCGGGGAACAATGAGCAGTTCTTC. Encoded protein: CASSSSLAGNNEQFF.

This sequence joins TRBV7-3 and TRBJ2-5, with a tentative D call TRBD1 (6 bases). The CDR3 length is 13 residues. Germline CDR1 reads SGHTA; CDR2 reads FQGTGA. Trimming shortened V by 5 bases and J by 1 base, and 8 bases separated the two germline ends. CDR3 sequence: CASSRQVQETQYF. DNA for the CDR3: TGTGCCAGCAGCCGACAGGTCCAAGAGACCCAGTACTTC.

The table lists this clone with a count of one. The chain carries TRBV4-1 and TRBJ1-2; D call uncertain. CDR1 MGHRA and CDR2 YSYEKL come from the germline V gene. This CDR3 contains 14 residues. V dropped 3 bases and J dropped 8 bases, with 16 bases sitting between them. The CDR3 region has the DNA TGCGCCAGCAGCCACCAAACAAGGGAATGGGGCTACACCTTC. Translation gives CASSHQTREWGYTF.

The chain couples TRBV5-1 to TRBJ2-7, with 7 bases matching TRBD2. Germline V gene sequence: CDR1 SGHRS, CDR2 YFSETQ. CDR3 size: 15 residues. Trimming at V came to 0 bases and at J to 0 bases, leaving 3 bases not matched to a gene. CDR3 coding DNA: TGCGCCAGCAGCTTGGCTAGCGGACCCTCCTACGAGCAGTACTTC. Its protein is CASSLASGPSYEQYF.